This T cell receptor (beta chain) was recovered during a study of control samples from healthy donors and cancer patients. Generated by immunoSEQ multiplex PCR, the TCRdb table keeps only in-frame clones and is missing some. The sample includes 70,000 to 85,000 clones, 84% of them seen just once. The sample consisted of PBMCs. The TCR was taken from a man aged 60 to 75 with head and neck cancer.

CDR3 residues: CASSLSQQAPGYTF. The CDR3 DNA follows: TGTGCCAGCAGCTTAAGTCAGCAGGCCCCTGGGTACACCTTC. The V and J genes are TRBV7-9 and TRBJ1-2; D is unclear. In germline, CDR1 is SEHNR, CDR2 FQNEAQ (reference sequence). This CDR3 contains 14 residues. Trimming pared 2 bases from V and 11 bases from J, leaving 18 bases between.